This T cell receptor (beta chain) comes out of a study of cytomegalovirus exposure and HLA in healthy donors. 60 Vbeta and 13 Jbeta primers were used in PCR. Original data processing: A follow-up analysis tallied around 80 million unique TCR beta chains, roughly 10 million shared. The protocol was immunoSEQ multiplex PCR, while the TCRdb copy is restricted to in-frame clones and leaves out a portion. That table supplies the V and J calls and clone size; D and trimming were determined from the DNA. This sample has under 200,000 clones; approximately 67% occur once, and the top ten carry around 4.5%. This clone was observed once. Other DNA sequences from this sample encode an identical CDR3 as well. This CDR3 region has 14 residues. V dropped 1 base and J dropped 0; count of bases not matched to a gene: 0. CDR1 SEHNR and CDR2 FQNEAQ come from the germline V gene (reference sequence).

The receptor was isolated from a woman in her late teens or twenties in good health and CMV-seropositive. The V and J genes are TRBV7-9 and TRBJ2-7; 7 nucleotides match TRBD1. Sequenced material: PBMCs. CDR3 sequence reads: CASSLGDSSYEQYF. In DNA form, the CDR3 reads TGTGCCAGCAGCTTAGGGGACAGCTCCTACGAGCAGTACTTC. The full variable domain, with the rest looked up from reference TRBV7-9 and TRBJ2-7, is DTGVSQNPRHKITKRGQNVTFRCDPISEHNRLYWYRQTLGQGPEFLTYFQNEAQLEKSRLLSDRFSAERPKGSFSTLEIQRTEQGDSAMYLCASSLGDSSYEQYFGPGTRLTVT.